This T cell receptor beta chain emerged from a study of cytomegalovirus exposure and HLA in healthy donors. The V end lost 0 bases, the J end lost 4 bases, and 9 bases lay between the germline ends. This CDR3 is 15 amino acids long. The germline V gene encodes CDR1 KGHSH and CDR2 LQKENI. Primers: 60 Vbeta forward and 13 Jbeta reverse. Sequencing used immunoSEQ multiplex PCR; TCRdb keeps in-frame clones, though not all of them. Of 150,000 to 200,000 clones in the sample, roughly 85% are singletons; the top ten hold 4.4%. This TCR derives from a woman aged 25 to 39 in good health and CMV-seropositive. Sequencing was done on a sample of PBMCs. The chain joins TRBV18 to TRBJ2-2; possibly TRBD2 for D (5 bases). CDR3 in amino acids: CASSPPERGTGELFF. CDR3 nucleotide sequence: TGTGCCAGCTCACCACCGGAACGGGGCACCGGGGAGCTGTTTTTT.